This TCR beta chain originates from a study of tumor-infiltrating lymphocytes in primary liver carcinoma. Study information: Subjects consisted of male and female patients aged 30 to 69 years. Each of the samples returned roughly 3.65 to 7.13 million productive TCRbeta reads (a yield similar across tissue types). The study, taken as a whole, reports: Blood fell significantly below tumors in its top-250-clone fraction (p = 0.039).

TCR beta cDNA came from about 0.55 ug total RNA, primed with a constant-region primer. Library construction for TCR beta comprised three nested multiplex PCR rounds performed with slightly modified ARM-PCR. MiXCR, applied by TCRdb to the multiplex PCR reads, yields one record per CDR3 protein. This table has about 60,000 distinct CDR3 sequences, about 65% appearing once. Total RNA and DNA came together from around 20-30 mg of bulk tissue without cell sorting. Resection treated the patients' primary liver carcinoma. As to this clonotype: The antigen remains undetermined. An end of the junction does not agree with germline; a read error may underlie this.

Sequencing was performed on liver tumor tissue from sampling region 4. Subset reported: tumor region T4, right-lateral pole. The receptor comes from a middle-aged man with primary liver carcinoma and hepatitis B virus infection.

The CDR3 nucleotides are TGCGCCAGCAGCCAAAAAGGGGGCGTACGGTGGACTGAAGCATTCTTT. Its translation: CASSQKGGVRWTEAFF. V usage is TRBV4-1 and J usage is TRBJ1-1; 7 bases agree with TRBD1. Germline CDR1 MGHRA, CDR2 YSYEKL. The CDR3 runs 16 residues.